This is a list of T cell receptor beta chains from one sample in a study of blood T cell repertoires in COVID-19. Using immunoSEQ multiplex PCR, the repertoire was profiled, and TCRdb retains in-frame clones only, with some absent. Here the sample spans under 200,000 clones, roughly 87% being singletons. The specimen sequenced was peripheral blood. Receptors originate from a woman aged 55 to 70 who had recovered from COVID-19. CDR3s include the opening cysteine and the closing phenylalanine or tryptophan. D genes are given only for firm matches. Clone size is given for some rows only: seen once, a few or many times, or a class if the clone is expanded.

>.|TRBV19|TRBJ2-1|.
CASRDQGFSGGEQFF
TGTGCCAGTAGGGACCAGGGGTTCAGTGGAGGTGAGCAGTTCTTC
>TRBD1|TRBV5-1|TRBJ1-4|.
CASSPGQGREKLFF
TGCGCCAGCAGCCCTGGACAGGGGCGGGAAAAACTGTTTTTT
>TRBD2|TRBV5-4|TRBJ2-3|.
CASSLQRGPGTDTQYF
TGTGCCAGCAGCTTGCAGCGGGGGCCAGGCACAGATACGCAGTATTTT
>TRBD2|TRBV2|TRBJ2-3|.
CASSGLSGGAGDTQYF
TGTGCCAGCAGTGGCCTTAGCGGGGGGGCAGGAGATACGCAGTATTTT
>.|TRBV7-9|TRBJ2-5|.
CASSFKETQYF
TGTGCCAGCAGCTTTAAAGAGACCCAGTACTTC
>TRBD2|TRBV11-1|TRBJ2-1|.
CASSLGGGNRNEQFF
TGTGCCAGCAGCTTAGGGGGGGGGAATCGCAATGAGCAGTTCTTC
>.|TRBV6-2/TRBV6-3|TRBJ1-3|once
CASSYFGNSGNTIYF
TGTGCCAGCAGTTACTTCGGGAACTCTGGAAACACCATATATTTT
>TRBD1|TRBV5-1|TRBJ1-1|.
CASSLDQDREVTEAFF
TGCGCCAGCAGCTTGGATCAGGACAGGGAGGTCACTGAAGCTTTCTTT
>TRBD1|TRBV4-1|TRBJ2-3|.
CASSPVYRDRGTDTQYF
TGCGCCAGCAGCCCGGTGTACCGGGACAGGGGCACAGATACGCAGTATTTT
>TRBD2|TRBV24-1|TRBJ2-3|.
CATARASGLGDTQYF
TGTGCCACCGCTCGGGCTAGCGGGTTGGGAGATACGCAGTATTTT
>TRBD2|TRBV5-6|TRBJ2-2|.
CASSLARHRTSGGSGELFF
TGTGCCAGCAGCTTGGCCCGGCACAGGACTAGCGGGGGATCCGGGGAGCTGTTTTTT
>.|TRBV2|TRBJ2-7|.
CASSEGAAYEQYF
TGTGCCAGCAGTGAAGGCGCGGCCTACGAGCAGTACTTC
>TRBD1|TRBV9|TRBJ2-7|.
CASSHRDRGYEQYF
TGTGCCAGCAGCCACCGGGACAGGGGCTACGAGCAGTACTTC
>.|TRBV7-3|TRBJ2-4|few
CASSLTGQGLMDF
TGTGCCAGCAGCTTAACCGGGCAGGGGCTTATGGACTTC
>.|TRBV5-1|TRBJ1-2|few
CASSLAEGANYGYTF
TGCGCCAGCAGCTTGGCCGAGGGAGCGAACTATGGCTACACCTTC
>.|TRBV7-2|TRBJ1-5|.
CASSLRGGVGQPQHF
TGTGCCAGCAGCTTAAGGGGGGGAGTCGGTCAGCCCCAGCATTTT
>TRBD2|TRBV9|TRBJ2-5|.
CASSVDAGGQETQYF
TGTGCCAGCAGCGTAGATGCGGGGGGGCAAGAGACCCAGTACTTC
>.|TRBV28|TRBJ2-5|few
CASSRASRSETQYF
TGTGCCAGCAGTAGGGCTAGCAGGTCGGAGACCCAGTACTTC
>TRBD2|TRBV19|TRBJ2-5|.
CASSIGLAGGFQETQYF
TGTGCCAGTAGTATTGGGCTAGCGGGGGGTTTCCAAGAGACCCAGTACTTC
>.|TRBV4-2|TRBJ2-7|.
CASSQDYGDTYSYEQYF
TGTGCCAGCAGCCAAGACTACGGCGACACCTACTCCTACGAGCAGTACTTC
>.|TRBV29-1|TRBJ1-2|.
CSVARIISDYGYTF
TGCAGCGTTGCCAGGATAATCTCGGACTATGGCTACACCTTC
>TRBD1|TRBV12-3/TRBV12-4|TRBJ1-2|.
CASSQDRGYGYTF
TGTGCCAGCAGCCAGGACAGGGGCTATGGCTACACCTTC
>TRBD1|TRBV4-2|TRBJ2-7|.
CASSQRDSGTGAYEQYF
TGTGCCAGCAGCCAACGGGACTCCGGGACAGGGGCCTACGAGCAGTACTTC
>TRBD1|TRBV27|TRBJ1-2|.
CASSLYLGTGEPHGYTF
TGTGCCAGCAGTTTATACCTGGGGACAGGGGAGCCCCATGGCTACACCTTC
>.|TRBV2|TRBJ1-1|once
CASLWPAGGLNTEAFF
TGTGCCAGTTTATGGCCGGCGGGCGGGTTGAACACTGAAGCTTTCTTT
>TRBD2|TRBV3-1/TRBV3-2|TRBJ2-2|.
CASSQPAGGRGTGELFF
TGTGCCAGCAGCCAACCAGCGGGGGGGCGGGGCACCGGGGAGCTGTTTTTT
>.|TRBV6-5|TRBJ2-3|.
CASSPALAGYAQYF
TGTGCCAGCAGTCCAGCACTTGCAGGGTATGCGCAGTATTTT
>.|TRBV19|TRBJ1-2|.
CASKAKYGYTF
TGTGCCAGTAAAGCGAAATATGGCTACACCTTC
>.|TRBV20-1|TRBJ1-5|.
CSASGGDQPQHF
TGCAGTGCTAGTGGCGGGGATCAGCCCCAGCATTTT
>.|TRBV4-3|TRBJ1-5|.
CASSLERDKYHQPQHF
TGCGCCAGCAGCCTGGAGAGGGACAAATACCATCAGCCCCAGCATTTT
>.|TRBV7-3|TRBJ1-1|.
CASSPGGQNTEAFF
TGTGCCAGCAGCCCCGGGGGGCAGAACACTGAAGCTTTCTTT
>.|TRBV6-5|TRBJ2-5|.
CASSYWQGKETQYF
TGTGCCAGCAGTTACTGGCAGGGAAAAGAGACCCAGTACTTC
>TRBD1|TRBV3-1/TRBV3-2|TRBJ1-2|once
CASSPDRVAGYTF
TGTGCCAGCAGTCCCGACAGGGTGGCTGGCTACACCTTC
>.|TRBV5-6|TRBJ1-4|.
CASSEGGNEKLFF
TGTGCCAGCAGCGAGGGAGGGAATGAAAAACTGTTTTTT
>.|TRBV12-2|TRBJ1-1|.
CASRSDRVGDTEAFF
TGTGCAAGTCGCTCAGACAGGGTAGGGGACACTGAAGCTTTCTTT
>.|TRBV7-2|TRBJ1-5|once
CASSADSLNNQPQHF
TGTGCCAGCAGCGCGGACAGCTTAAACAATCAGCCCCAGCATTTT
>TRBD1|TRBV28|TRBJ1-2|.
CASRQGVRGYGYTF
TGTGCCAGCAGGCAGGGGGTTAGAGGATATGGCTACACCTTC
>TRBD2|TRBV28|TRBJ2-5|.
CASSAPGLAGGQETQYF
TGTGCCAGCAGTGCCCCAGGGTTAGCGGGGGGCCAAGAGACCCAGTACTTC
>.|TRBV5-1|TRBJ2-1|.
CASSLGGAAAHNEQFF
TGCGCCAGCAGCTTGGGTGGGGCGGCGGCCCACAATGAGCAGTTCTTC
>TRBD1|TRBV7-3|TRBJ1-3|.
CASSLHGTEDSGNTIYF
TGTGCCAGCAGCTTGCACGGGACAGAAGACTCTGGAAACACCATATATTTT
>TRBD1|TRBV28|TRBJ1-2|.
CASSSPQGTFVGYTF
TGTGCCAGCAGTTCCCCACAGGGGACGTTTGTTGGCTACACCTTC
>TRBD1|TRBV3-1/TRBV3-2|TRBJ1-2|.
CASSQGQGGHGYTF
TGTGCCAGCAGTCAGGGACAGGGCGGCCATGGCTACACCTTC
>TRBD1|TRBV4-1|TRBJ1-4|.
CASSQAVPGQGIGKLFF
TGCGCCAGCAGCCAAGCAGTGCCGGGACAGGGGATAGGAAAACTGTTTTTT
>.|TRBV28|TRBJ1-5|.
CALGGSGNQPQHF
TGTGCCTTGGGGGGGTCGGGCAATCAGCCCCAGCATTTT
>TRBD2|TRBV5-1|TRBJ2-3|.
CASSLEASGGAWTDTQYF
TGCGCCAGCAGCTTGGAGGCTAGCGGGGGGGCTTGGACAGATACGCAGTATTTT
>TRBD1|TRBV5-1|TRBJ1-1|.
CASSLGDRVGTEAFF
TGCGCCAGCAGCTTGGGGGACAGGGTGGGAACTGAAGCTTTCTTT
>.|TRBV6-2/TRBV6-3|TRBJ2-7|.
CASSSDTWEAYEQYF
TGTGCCAGCAGTTCGGACACCTGGGAGGCCTACGAGCAGTACTTC
>TRBD1|TRBV18|TRBJ2-7|.
CASSLPQGFRYF
TGTGCCAGCTCACTCCCACAGGGGTTTCGGTACTTC
>TRBD1|TRBV28|TRBJ2-7|.
CASTSTTIWTGSYEQYF
TGTGCCAGCACCTCTACCACCATTTGGACAGGGTCCTACGAGCAGTACTTC
>.|TRBV28|TRBJ2-7|.
CASSSQQGYKYF
TGTGCCAGCAGTTCCCAGCAGGGTTATAAGTACTTC
>.|TRBV29-1|TRBJ2-5|few
CSVGLRGTQYF
TGCAGCGTTGGACTCCGAGGGACCCAGTACTTC
>.|TRBV2|TRBJ1-2|.
CANPGVPNYGYTF
TGTGCCAACCCCGGGGTTCCTAACTATGGCTACACCTTC
>TRBD1|TRBV5-1|TRBJ1-1|once
CASSFRAGGVSSTEAFF
TGCGCCAGCAGCTTTAGGGCAGGGGGCGTCTCGAGCACTGAAGCTTTCTTT
>.|TRBV21-1|TRBJ1-2|.
CASSKGVTAYGYTF
TGTGCCAGCAGCAAAGGGGTCACAGCCTATGGCTACACCTTC
>TRBD1|TRBV7-3|TRBJ2-3|.
CASSSSGQDTDTQYF
TGTGCCAGCAGCTCCTCGGGACAGGACACAGATACGCAGTATTTT
>TRBD1|TRBV5-1|TRBJ2-5|.
CASSSGTGGGKTQYF
TGCGCCAGCAGCTCCGGGACAGGGGGAGGGAAGACCCAGTACTTC
>TRBD1|TRBV5-1|TRBJ2-3|.
CASGPGQGFGADTQYF
TGCGCCAGCGGACCGGGACAGGGGTTTGGAGCAGATACGCAGTATTTT
>TRBD2|TRBV29-1|TRBJ2-3|.
CSVTPSGVRTDTQYF
TGCAGCGTGACGCCTAGCGGGGTCCGGACAGATACGCAGTATTTT